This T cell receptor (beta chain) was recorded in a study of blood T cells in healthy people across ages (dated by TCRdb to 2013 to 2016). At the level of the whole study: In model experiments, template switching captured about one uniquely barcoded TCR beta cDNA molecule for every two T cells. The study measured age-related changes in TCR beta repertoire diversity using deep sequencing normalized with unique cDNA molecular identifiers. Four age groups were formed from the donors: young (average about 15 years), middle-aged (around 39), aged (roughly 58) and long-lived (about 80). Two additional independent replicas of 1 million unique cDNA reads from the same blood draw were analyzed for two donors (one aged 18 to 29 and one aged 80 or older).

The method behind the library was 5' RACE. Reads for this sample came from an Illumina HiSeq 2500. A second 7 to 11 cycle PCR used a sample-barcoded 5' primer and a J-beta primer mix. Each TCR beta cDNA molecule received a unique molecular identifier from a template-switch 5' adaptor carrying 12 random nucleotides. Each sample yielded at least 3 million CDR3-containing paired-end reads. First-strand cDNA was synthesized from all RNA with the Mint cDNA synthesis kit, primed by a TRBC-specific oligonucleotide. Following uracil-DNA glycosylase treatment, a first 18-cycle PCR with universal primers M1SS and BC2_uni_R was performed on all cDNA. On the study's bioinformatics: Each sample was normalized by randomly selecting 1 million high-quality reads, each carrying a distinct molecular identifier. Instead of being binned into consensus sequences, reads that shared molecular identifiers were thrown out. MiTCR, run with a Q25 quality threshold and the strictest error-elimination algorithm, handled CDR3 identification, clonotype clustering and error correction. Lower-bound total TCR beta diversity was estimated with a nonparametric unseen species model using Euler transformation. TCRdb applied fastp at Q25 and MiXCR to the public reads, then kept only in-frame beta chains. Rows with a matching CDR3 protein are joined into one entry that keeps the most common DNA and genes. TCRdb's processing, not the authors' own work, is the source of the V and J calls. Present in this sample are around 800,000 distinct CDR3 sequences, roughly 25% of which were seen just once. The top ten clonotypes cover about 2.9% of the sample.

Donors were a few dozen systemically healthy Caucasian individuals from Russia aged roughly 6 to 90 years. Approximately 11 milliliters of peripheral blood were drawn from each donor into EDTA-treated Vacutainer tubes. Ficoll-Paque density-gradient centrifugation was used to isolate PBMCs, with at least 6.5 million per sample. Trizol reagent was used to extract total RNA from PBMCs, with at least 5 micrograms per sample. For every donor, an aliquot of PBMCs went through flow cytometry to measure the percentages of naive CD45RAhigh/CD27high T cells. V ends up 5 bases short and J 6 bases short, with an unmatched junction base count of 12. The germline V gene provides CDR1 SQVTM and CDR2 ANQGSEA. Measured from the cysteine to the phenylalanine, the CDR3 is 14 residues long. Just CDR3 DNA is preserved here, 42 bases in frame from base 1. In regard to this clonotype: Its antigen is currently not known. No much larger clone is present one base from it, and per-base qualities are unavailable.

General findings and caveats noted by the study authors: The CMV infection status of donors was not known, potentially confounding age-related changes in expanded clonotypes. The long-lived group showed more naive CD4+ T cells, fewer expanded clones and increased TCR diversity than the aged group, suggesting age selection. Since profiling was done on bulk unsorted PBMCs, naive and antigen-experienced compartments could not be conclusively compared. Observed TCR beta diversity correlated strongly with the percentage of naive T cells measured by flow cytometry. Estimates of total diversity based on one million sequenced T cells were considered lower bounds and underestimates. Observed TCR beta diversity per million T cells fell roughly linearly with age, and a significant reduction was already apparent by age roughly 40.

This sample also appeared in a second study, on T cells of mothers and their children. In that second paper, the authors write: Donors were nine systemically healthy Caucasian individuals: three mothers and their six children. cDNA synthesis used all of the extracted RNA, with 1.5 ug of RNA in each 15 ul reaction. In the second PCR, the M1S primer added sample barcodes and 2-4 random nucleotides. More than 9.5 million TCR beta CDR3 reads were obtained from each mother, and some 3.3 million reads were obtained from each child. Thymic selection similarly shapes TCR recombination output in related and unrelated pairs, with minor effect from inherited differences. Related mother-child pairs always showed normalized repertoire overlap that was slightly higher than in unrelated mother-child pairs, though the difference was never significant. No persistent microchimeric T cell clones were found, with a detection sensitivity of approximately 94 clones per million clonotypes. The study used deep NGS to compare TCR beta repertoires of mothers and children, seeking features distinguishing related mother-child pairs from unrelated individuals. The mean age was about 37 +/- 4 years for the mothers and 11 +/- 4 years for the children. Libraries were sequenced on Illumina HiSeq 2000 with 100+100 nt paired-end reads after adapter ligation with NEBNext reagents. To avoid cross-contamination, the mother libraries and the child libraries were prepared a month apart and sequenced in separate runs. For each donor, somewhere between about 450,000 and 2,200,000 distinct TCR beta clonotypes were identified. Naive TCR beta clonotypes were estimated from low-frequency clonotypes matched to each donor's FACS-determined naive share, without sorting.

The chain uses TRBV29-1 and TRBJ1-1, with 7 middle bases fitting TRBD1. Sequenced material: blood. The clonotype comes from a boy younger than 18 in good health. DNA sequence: TGCAGCGTTCCTTGGGGACAGCTACCCTCTGAAGCTTTCTTT. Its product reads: CSVPWGQLPSEAFF.